This TCR beta chain appears in the sequencing data of a study of T-cell reconstitution after alpha-beta-depleted transplantation in children. Study findings and constraints: Where alpha-beta T cells came from about two months after transplant was reportedly several hundred expanded graft clones.

A TCRbeta library incorporating unique molecular identifiers was prepared. TCRdb analysed the PCR reads with MiXCR anew, one entry per CDR3 protein. Of roughly 120,000 distinct CDR3 sequences in the sample, approximately 10% are singletons; the top ten hold around 35%. This clonotype has a handful of counts. What it recognizes is unknown. V was pared by 0 bases and J by 5 bases, with 14 bases between. The CDR3 length is 16 residues. Germline assignment: CDR1 SGHKS and CDR2 YYEKEE (reference sequence). The source of this sequence is a boy younger than 10 with acute lymphoblastic leukemia, due to receive a stem cell transplant. The sequencing here drew on PBMCs, taken before TCRalphabeta/CD19-depleted stem cell transplant. The genes are TRBV5-5 and TRBJ2-2; weak D call: TRBD1 (5 bases). This CDR3 is CASSLAKWGVTGELFF. The DNA for the CDR3 is TGTGCCAGCAGCTTGGCGAAGTGGGGCGTAACCGGGGAGCTGTTTTTT.